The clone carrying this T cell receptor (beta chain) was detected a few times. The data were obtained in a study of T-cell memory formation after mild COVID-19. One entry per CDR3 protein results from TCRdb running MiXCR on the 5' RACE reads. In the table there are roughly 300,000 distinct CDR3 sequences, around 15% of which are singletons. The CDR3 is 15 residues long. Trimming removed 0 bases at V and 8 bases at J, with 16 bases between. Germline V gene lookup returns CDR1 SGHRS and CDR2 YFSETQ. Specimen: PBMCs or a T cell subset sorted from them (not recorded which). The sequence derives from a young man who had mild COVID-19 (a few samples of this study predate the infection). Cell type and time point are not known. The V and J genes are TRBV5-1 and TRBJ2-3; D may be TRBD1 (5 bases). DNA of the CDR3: TGCGCCAGCAGCTTGGGGGGCCCTGGGGTACTTACGCAGTATTTT. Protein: CASSLGGPGVLTQYF.